The 19 T cell receptor beta chains below come from one sample, sequenced in a study of blood T cell repertoires in COVID-19. The data were produced by immunoSEQ multiplex PCR, yet TCRdb's version contains in-frame clones alone and is incomplete. The sample yields approximately 280,000 clones, roughly 89% seen once. The sample consisted of peripheral blood. The receptors come from a man aged 40-50 years with acute or convalescent COVID-19.

This chain uses TRBV5-6 with TRBJ2-7; D gene uncertain. This CDR3 has 12 amino acids. CDR1 and CDR2 (germline): SGHDT, YYEEEE. Trimming pared 4 bases from V and 7 bases from J, leaving 12 bases between. The CDR3, as DNA: TGTGCCAGCAGCCACGTATCGACTGAGCAGTACTTC. Translation: CASSHVSTEQYF.

The genes are TRBV5-1 and TRBJ2-2; 8 bases are shared with TRBD2. This CDR3 spans 15 amino acids. V lost 5 bases and J lost 5; bases outside the gene matches: 8. Germline-derived CDR1 and CDR2 are SGHRS and YFSETQ. CDR3 coding DNA: TGCGCCAGCAGTTTAGCGGGGAGCCTGACCGGGGAGCTGTTTTTT. Its translation: CASSLAGSLTGELFF. The full variable domain, in which reference TRBV5-1 and TRBJ2-2 provide the parts outside the CDR3, is KAGVTQTPRYLIKTRGQQVTLSCSPISGHRSVSWYQQTPGQGLQFLFEYFSETQRNKGNFPGRFSGRQFSNSRSEMNVSTLELGDSALYLCASSLAGSLTGELFFGEGSRLTVL.

This CDR3 is CASSRFTGSGTEAFF. CDR3 nucleotide sequence: TGCGCCAGCAGCAGATTTACAGGGTCGGGAACTGAAGCTTTCTTT. The chain employs TRBV5-1 and TRBJ1-1, with D maybe TRBD1 (6 bases). V was clipped by 4 bases and J by 5 bases, with 18 bases between them. The CDR3 spans 15 residues. In germline, CDR1 is SGHRS, CDR2 YFSETQ.

The rearrangement joins TRBV10-3 to TRBJ1-1; a weak D match, TRBD1 (5 bases). The CDR3 is 14 amino acids. Germline CDR1 ENHRY, CDR2 SYGVKD. V was shortened by 0 bases and J by 7 bases, with 12 bases between the two germline ends. As DNA, the CDR3 is TGTGCCATCAGTGAGTCGCGGGGAAGGGGTGAAGCTTTCTTT. It is translated as CAISESRGRGEAFF.

The rearrangement joins TRBV2 to TRBJ1-1; TRBD1 matches 7 bases. V lost 2 bases to trimming and J lost 2 bases; unmatched junction nucleotides: 5. The germline V gene encodes CDR1 SNHLY and CDR2 FYNNEI. The CDR3 consists of 15 residues. CDR3 protein: CASSENRGINTEAFF. The DNA of the CDR3 is TGTGCCAGCAGTGAAAACAGGGGTATCAACACTGAAGCTTTCTTT.

The chain uses TRBV3-1 (or the pseudogene TRBV3-2) and TRBJ2-7; the D gene is possibly TRBD2 (6 bases). CDR1 LGHDT and CDR2 YNNKEL come from the germline V gene (reference sequence). CDR3 size: 13 residues. The V end lost 2 bases, the J end lost 4 bases, and 9 bases lay between the germline ends. CDR3 residues: CASSQMAGYEQYF. The DNA of the CDR3 is TGTGCCAGCAGCCAAATGGCGGGATACGAGCAGTACTTC.

The chain employs TRBV6-1 and TRBJ2-2; 12 bases are shared with TRBD2. Looked up from germline, CDR1 is MNHNS and CDR2 is SASEGT. Trimming removed 2 bases from V and 13 bases from J; junction bases left unmatched: 5. This CDR3 is built from 14 residues. The CDR3 DNA is TGTGCCAGCAGTGAACCTAGCGGGGGGGAGGGGCTGTTTTTT. Translating it yields CASSEPSGGEGLFF.

This chain connects TRBV4-2 to TRBJ1-5; perhaps TRBD1 as D (6 bases). Between the trimmed V and J ends, which lost 0 bases and 7 bases, there was a span of 13 bases. Germline V gives CDR1 LGHNA, CDR2 YNFKEQ. The CDR3 is 15 amino acids. CDR3 sequence: CASSQEGGGRQPQHF. The CDR3 region has the DNA TGTGCCAGCAGCCAAGAAGGGGGGGGCCGGCAGCCCCAGCATTTT.

V usage is TRBV5-4 and J usage is TRBJ2-2, with TRBD1 as a possible D gene (6 bases). The ends were cut back, 1 base at V and 3 bases at J, with 10 bases in the middle. The length of the CDR3 is 15 residues. Germline V gene lookup returns CDR1 SGHNT and CDR2 YYREEE (reference sequence). CDR3 sequence: CASSLNRVDTGELFF. CDR3 bases: TGTGCCAGCAGCTTGAACAGGGTCGACACCGGGGAGCTGTTTTTT.

In this sample, this clone turned up once. The J gene is TRBJ2-2, the V gene TRBV3-1 (or the pseudogene TRBV3-2), with D maybe TRBD2 (5 bases). The germline CDR1 and CDR2 sequences are LGHDT and YNNKEL (reference sequence). Trimming took off 6 bases at V and 5 bases at J, with 10 bases between the two ends. The CDR3 sequence is 13 residues long. In nucleotides, the CDR3 is TGTGCCAGCAGATTCAGCGGAACCGGGGAGCTGTTTTTT. Translating it yields CASRFSGTGELFF.

V and J are TRBV24-1 and TRBJ1-4, with a weak D call TRBD1 (5 bases). V was trimmed by 8 bases and J by 8 bases, leaving 32 bases between them. This CDR3 is built from 19 residues. The germline V gene has CDR1 KGHDR and CDR2 SFDVKD. CDR3 sequence: CATILYLGTPHQRVEKLFF. Written as DNA, the CDR3 is TGTGCCACCATCCTCTACCTCGGGACTCCTCATCAGAGAGTGGAAAAACTGTTTTTT.

This clone appeared a single time. The rearrangement uses TRBV12-5 and TRBJ1-5, with a weak D call TRBD1 (5 bases). There are 13 residues in the CDR3. CDR1 and CDR2 (germline): LGHNT, FRNRAP. Trimming cost V 6 bases and J 5 bases, with 11 bases left between them. CDR3: CASGQGGDQPQHF. CDR3 sequence (DNA): TGTGCTAGTGGCCAGGGTGGTGATCAGCCCCAGCATTTT.

V and J are TRBV6-6 and TRBJ2-1, with 10 bases identical to TRBD2. This CDR3 is built from 19 residues. Trimming at V came to 5 bases and at J to 2 bases, leaving 15 bases not matched to a gene. Germline lookup yields CDR1 MNHNY and CDR2 SVGAGI (reference sequence). The CDR3 reads CASSPRGGLAWQPYNEQFF. CDR3 in DNA: TGTGCCAGCAGTCCCCGTGGGGGACTAGCGTGGCAACCCTACAATGAGCAGTTCTTC.

This chain uses TRBV19 with TRBJ2-2, with D tentatively TRBD2 (6 bases). The CDR3 is 16 residues long. V shed 3 bases and J shed 4 bases, with 15 bases lying between them. The germline gives CDR1 LNHDA, CDR2 SQIVND (reference sequence). CDR3 amino acids: CASSMRGPRSTGELFF. As DNA, the CDR3 is TGTGCCAGTAGTATGCGGGGACCCCGAAGCACCGGGGAGCTGTTTTTT.

This chain connects TRBV5-6 to TRBJ1-1; perhaps TRBD1 as D (5 bases). This CDR3 region has 15 residues. The V end was cut by 4 bases, the J end by 0 bases, with 13 bases between. CDR1 is SGHDT and CDR2 is YYEEEE in the germline V gene. CDR3 residues: CASSRGVVVNTEAFF. CDR3 coding DNA: TGTGCCAGCAGCCGGGGGGTAGTAGTGAACACTGAAGCTTTCTTT.

This chain uses TRBV19 with TRBJ2-1; 9 bases agree with TRBD2. CDR1 is LNHDA, CDR2 SQIVND, per germline (reference sequence). This CDR3 comprises 16 residues. The V gene end was trimmed by 5 bases and the J gene end by 0 bases; junction bases not matched to a gene: 5. The CDR3 DNA reads TGTGCCAGTAGTGGCCTACTAGCGGGCTCCTACAATGAGCAGTTCTTC. Translating it yields CASSGLLAGSYNEQFF. The full variable domain, in which reference TRBV19 and TRBJ2-1 provide the parts outside the CDR3, is DGGITQSPKYLFRKEGQNVTLSCEQNLNHDAMYWYRQDPGQGLRLIYYSQIVNDFQKGDIAEGYSVSREKKESFPLTVTSAQKNPTAFYLCASSGLLAGSYNEQFFGPGTRLTVL.

The chain couples TRBV9 to TRBJ1-1, with D perhaps TRBD1 (5 bases). The CDR3 spans 14 residues. Germline lookup yields CDR1 SGDLS and CDR2 YYNGEE. Between the trimmed V and J ends, which lost 4 bases and 1 base, there was a span of 11 bases. CDR3 loop: CASSPPRGNTEAFF. For the CDR3, the DNA is TGTGCCAGCAGCCCCCCTAGGGGGAACACTGAAGCTTTCTTT.

This chain links TRBV5-1 with TRBJ2-7; tentatively, D is TRBD2 (6 bases). V gave up 4 bases and J gave up 4 bases, with 15 bases separating them. Germline V gene lookup returns CDR1 SGHRS and CDR2 YFSETQ. CDR3 length equals 14 residues. CDR3 DNA sequence: TGCGCCAGCAGCCCCCGGGGAGGCGGATACGAGCAGTACTTC. Translation: CASSPRGGGYEQYF.

This sequence joins TRBV28 and TRBJ2-7, with D maybe TRBD1 (6 bases). The germline V gene encodes CDR1 MDHEN and CDR2 SYDVKM. Trimming pared 10 bases from V and 5 bases from J, leaving 18 bases between. The CDR3 consists of 13 residues. The CDR3 DNA is TGTGCCACGAGGCGGCAGGGGCTCCACGAGCAGTACTTC. Residues: CATRRQGLHEQYF.